These 20 T cell receptor beta chains originate from one sample sequenced in a study of blood T cell repertoires in COVID-19. The data were produced by immunoSEQ multiplex PCR, yet TCRdb's version contains in-frame clones alone and is incomplete. The sample yields approximately 260,000 clones, roughly 87% seen once. Material: peripheral blood. These receptors were obtained from a man aged 60-69 years who had recovered from COVID-19.

This rearrangement joins TRBV3-1 (or the pseudogene TRBV3-2) to TRBJ2-1, with 8 bases lining up with TRBD1. CDR1 LGHDT and CDR2 YNNKEL come from the germline V gene (reference sequence). CDR3 length: 12 amino acids. Losses at the gene ends were 7 bases for V and 8 bases for J; bases not matched to a gene: 4. The DNA of the CDR3 is TGTGCCAGCAAAGACAGGGGATATGAGCAGTTCTTC. The encoded protein is CASKDRGYEQFF.

The chain combines TRBV10-3 with TRBJ1-3; D is unclear. V was shortened by 10 bases and J by 0 bases, with 10 bases between the two germline ends. The length of the CDR3 is 13 residues. The germline gives CDR1 ENHRY, CDR2 SYGVKD. In DNA form, the CDR3 reads TGTGCCACCGGGATGAACTCTGGAAACACCATATATTTT. Its protein product is CATGMNSGNTIYF.

The chain combines TRBV5-5 with TRBJ1-1; 10 bases are a match to TRBD1. CDR3 length equals 14 residues. Trimming cost V 4 bases and J 3 bases; bases outside gene matches: 3. Germline CDR1 reads SGHKS; CDR2 reads YYEKEE (reference sequence). The CDR3 DNA reads as TGTGCCAGCAGCCGACAGGGGGCGGACACTGAAGCTTTCTTT. Translated: CASSRQGADTEAFF.

The chain joins TRBV24-1 to TRBJ2-1; 8 nucleotides align to TRBD1. Trimming removed 4 bases from V and 3 bases from J; junction bases left unmatched: 4. The CDR3 is 15 amino acids. Germline V gene lookup returns CDR1 KGHDR and CDR2 SFDVKD. Written as DNA, the CDR3 is TGTGCCACCAGTGAACAAACAGGGGGCTACAATGAGCAGTTCTTC. Protein product: CATSEQTGGYNEQFF.

For the CDR3, the DNA is TGTGCCAGTAGTATTGGCAGTAGCAATCAGCCCCAGCATTTT. This translates into CASSIGSSNQPQHF. The chain recombines TRBV19 with TRBJ1-5, with D uncertain. The CDR3 is made up of 14 amino acids. CDR1 LNHDA and CDR2 SQIVND come from the germline V gene (reference sequence). The V and J ends lost 3 bases and 0 bases respectively, with 6 bases between them.

The chain links TRBV30 to TRBJ2-1; 10 nucleotides match TRBD2. The CDR3 is made up of 14 amino acids. The trim removed 3 bases at V and 3 bases at J, leaving 2 bases unmatched. Looked up from germline, CDR1 is GTSNPN and CDR2 is SVGIG (reference sequence). The CDR3 nucleotides read TGTGCCTGGAGACTAGCGGGGAGCTACAATGAGCAGTTCTTC. Amino acid sequence: CAWRLAGSYNEQFF.

V is TRBV9 and J is TRBJ1-2; D is undetermined. V was shortened by 3 bases and J by 0 bases, with 15 bases between the two germline ends. Germline assignment: CDR1 SGDLS and CDR2 YYNGEE. The CDR3 is 16 amino acids. This CDR3 reads CASSETGSSSNYGYTF. The CDR3 bases are TGTGCCAGCAGCGAGACCGGGAGCTCCTCTAACTATGGCTACACCTTC.

This chain joins TRBV5-1 and TRBJ2-7; TRBD2 matches at 8 bases. Germline CDR1 reads SGHRS; CDR2 reads YFSETQ. V gave up 0 bases and J gave up 6 bases; unmatched junction bases: 11. The CDR3 has 16 amino acids. CDR3 sequence (DNA): TGCGCCAGCAGCTTGGATGCGCGGGGGGCCCGAGGCGAGCAGTACTTC. The encoded protein is CASSLDARGARGEQYF.

The chain has TRBV9 and TRBJ2-3; D possibly corresponds to TRBD1 (5 bases). V lost 3 bases and J 2 bases, leaving 13 bases between the germline ends. Germline lookup yields CDR1 SGDLS and CDR2 YYNGEE. This CDR3 is built from 15 residues. The CDR3 DNA reads as TGTGCCAGCAGCGACGACGTTGGGGCCACAGATACGCAGTATTTT. This translates into CASSDDVGATDTQYF.

Worth noting for this clone: Other DNA sequences in the same sample also yield this CDR3. V usage is TRBV5-1 and J usage is TRBJ1-5; perhaps TRBD1 as D (5 bases). Trimming stripped 0 bases from V and 2 bases from J, with 9 bases between. The germline gives CDR1 SGHRS, CDR2 YFSETQ. The CDR3 length is 15 residues. CDR3 DNA sequence: TGCGCCAGCAGCTTGGAAGGGGTGGGCAATCAGCCCCAGCATTTT. It codes for CASSLEGVGNQPQHF.

The chain couples TRBV29-1 to TRBJ1-5; TRBD1 agrees at 10 bases. CDR1 and CDR2 from the germline V gene are SQVTM and ANQGSEA. V lost 5 bases, J lost 1 base, and 5 bases stayed unmatched. The CDR3 is 15 amino acids. The DNA for the CDR3 is TGCAGCGTTTCCGGGACAGGGGAGAGCAATCAGCCCCAGCATTTT. This gives the protein CSVSGTGESNQPQHF.

This chain uses TRBV5-1 with TRBJ2-7; 7 bases map to TRBD1. Per the germline V gene, CDR1 is SGHRS and CDR2 is YFSETQ. The CDR3 runs 16 residues. V dropped 3 bases and J dropped 0; count of bases not matched to a gene: 9. CDR3 DNA: TGCGCCAGCAGCTCGAGCGACAGGGTGGGCTCCTACGAGCAGTACTTC. Its protein product is CASSSSDRVGSYEQYF.

J is TRBJ2-6 and V is TRBV5-1; 11 bases map to TRBD1. J lost 4 bases, V lost 4 bases, and 7 bases had no gene match. Germline V lookup: CDR1 SGHRS, CDR2 YFSETQ. The CDR3 loop spans 17 amino acids. The CDR3 DNA follows: TGCGCCAGCAGCCCGGACAGGGGGCTAGGAGGGGCCAACGTCCTGACTTTC. Its translation is CASSPDRGLGGANVLTF.

This clone was recorded only once. This CDR3 reads CASSIERDATNEKLFF. In nucleotides, the CDR3 is TGTGCCAGTAGTATAGAGAGGGATGCAACTAATGAAAAACTGTTTTTT. The chain couples TRBV19 to TRBJ1-4; D unclear. This CDR3 has 16 residues. Trimming cost V 0 bases and J 0 bases, with 8 bases left between them. Looked up from germline, CDR1 is LNHDA and CDR2 is SQIVND (reference sequence).

This clone was observed a handful of times. CDR3 region: CASTQRREGTGELFF. CDR3 sequence (DNA): TGTGCCAGCACCCAAAGGAGGGAAGGCACCGGGGAGCTGTTTTTT. The chain has TRBV7-9 and TRBJ2-2; D possibly corresponds to TRBD2 (6 bases). Germline loops: CDR1 SEHNR, CDR2 FQNEAQ (reference sequence). Trimming left V 7 bases short and J 4 bases short, with 16 bases between. This CDR3 is 15 amino acids long.

The chain combines TRBV7-2 with TRBJ2-6, with 8 bases fitting TRBD2. This CDR3 is 18 amino acids long. Germline loops: CDR1 SGHTA, CDR2 FQGNSA. J was trimmed by 0 bases and V by 2 bases; bases with no gene match: 6. For the CDR3, the DNA is TGTGCCAGCAGCTTAAGAGCGGGGGAGAACTCTGGGGCCAACGTCCTGACTTTC. Translating gives CASSLRAGENSGANVLTF.

The rearrangement uses TRBV7-9 and TRBJ2-5, with 8 bases matching TRBD1. CDR1 SEHNR and CDR2 FQNEAQ come from the germline V gene (reference sequence). V lost 3 bases, J lost 1 base, and 1 base stayed unmatched. The CDR3 runs to 14 residues. CDR3 sequence reads: CASSLTGAQETQYF. The CDR3 DNA sequence: TGTGCCAGCAGCTTGACAGGGGCCCAAGAGACCCAGTACTTC. Drawing the rest from reference TRBV7-9 and TRBJ2-5, the complete variable domain is DTGVSQNPRHKITKRGQNVTFRCDPISEHNRLYWYRQTLGQGPEFLTYFQNEAQLEKSRLLSDRFSAERPKGSFSTLEIQRTEQGDSAMYLCASSLTGAQETQYFGPGTRLLVL.

This clone has a single count. J is TRBJ2-7 and V is TRBV5-1; perhaps TRBD2 as D (5 bases). CDR3 size: 15 residues. V was pared by 4 bases and J by 2 bases, with 16 bases between. Per germline, CDR1 SGHRS and CDR2 YFSETQ. The CDR3: CASSVGLTPTYEQYF. The CDR3 bases are TGCGCCAGCAGCGTTGGACTCACCCCCACCTACGAGCAGTACTTC.

About this clone itself: Within the sample, other DNA sequences also encode this same CDR3. The V gene is TRBV5-5, the J gene TRBJ2-5; the D gene is possibly TRBD2 (5 bases). The CDR3 is made up of 14 amino acids. Germline CDR1 is SGHKS and CDR2 is YYEKEE (reference sequence). V was shortened by 0 bases and J by 0 bases, with 6 bases between the two germline ends. The CDR3 nucleotides are TGTGCCAGCAGCTTGGGGAGGTACCAAGAGACCCAGTACTTC. Residues: CASSLGRYQETQYF.

The chain links TRBV10-3 to TRBJ2-7; 7 bases line up with TRBD1. The CDR3 has 12 residues. The germline V gene encodes CDR1 ENHRY and CDR2 SYGVKD. V was pared by 6 bases and J by 3 bases, with 2 bases of the junction left unmatched. CDR3 DNA: TGTGCCATCAGCCGGGACAGCTACGAGCAGTACTTC. Translated, it gives CAISRDSYEQYF.